A single T cell receptor beta chain is shown here with its context. The data derive from a study of blood T cell repertoires in COVID-19. As for the study in general: The cDNA or gDNA used as material had been derived from T cells, B-cell-depleted T cells, or PBMCs.

Per the study methods: Amplification of reference gene primers was used by the study to estimate nucleated cell counts. Using immunoSEQ multiplex PCR, the repertoire was profiled, and TCRdb retains in-frame clones only, with some absent. The V and J calls and clone size are taken from that table; D and trimming were inferred from the DNA. Among about 88,000 clones listed, roughly 88% were seen once. The CDR3 contains 14 residues. Germline V lookup: CDR1 MDHEN, CDR2 SYDVKM. The junction had 5 bases not matched to a gene; V was cut back by 3 bases and J by 8 bases. The rearrangement links TRBV28 to TRBJ1-2; 11 nucleotides match TRBD1. The TCR sequence derives from a young man with COVID-19, enrolled during active disease. Input material: peripheral blood. The CDR3, as DNA: TGTGCCAGCAGTTTCGTGGACAGGGGGCTCGGCTACACCTTC. Amino acids: CASSFVDRGLGYTF.